The source of this T cell receptor (beta chain) is a study of blood T cell repertoires in COVID-19 (dated by TCRdb to between 2020 and 2021). Regarding the study in general: Collaborator samples came from the United States, Italy and Spain and covered acute and convalescent phases of COVID-19. The repertoires were made available in a free public database intended to serve as a resource for research on the immune response to SARS-CoV-2. HLA class I and class II types, where available, came from metadata supplied by the sample provider rather than from assay-based typing. Subjects who had been exposed to COVID-19, were actively infected with it, or had recovered from it provided the deeply sampled blood TCRbeta repertoires that made up the dataset. A de-identified subject ID, COVID-19 status, age in years and sex were almost always included in the sample metadata. Samples were obtained from the ongoing ImmuneRACE study (first 160 participants) and from 1,254 subjects provided by 6 global collaborators. The prospective study material was composed of cDNA or gDNA derived from T cells, B-cell-depleted T cells, or PBMCs.

Results and caveats for the whole study, not just this receptor: The quantity of clinical and demographic metadata differed by source and by participant and was supplied without curation.

Spanning cysteine to phenylalanine, the CDR3 consists of 13 amino acids. Only the CDR3 region is kept as DNA, spanning 39 bases read in frame from base 1. V sheds 3 bases and J sheds 5 bases, leaving 8 bases between their ends. CDR1 and CDR2 were assigned from the germline V gene as SGHAT and FQNNGV. To note about this clone: Its cognate antigen has yet to be identified. Base qualities are not at hand, and no much larger clone is one base apart.

Collaborating institutions collected whole blood in K2EDTA tubes following their own protocols. Collaborator samples were shipped for TCRbeta analysis as frozen whole blood, isolated PBMCs, or DNA extracted from either sample type. The immunoSEQ Assay, a bias-controlled multiplex PCR, was used to amplify TCRbeta CDR3 regions from genomic DNA. On the authors' methods: The number of nucleated cells in each sample was estimated by amplification of reference gene primers within the assay. To quantify the absolute abundance of each unique TCRbeta CDR3 rearrangement, sequence reads were collapsed and filtered. For each sample, productive Simpson clonality was calculated by taking the square root of Simpson's diversity index across productive rearrangements. TCRdb took this table from immuneACCESS and kept in-frame rearrangements with V and J called. Such tables lack part of the clones; where checked against another copy, unresolved V genes explain under half of the gap, and the rest is unexplained. From that table come the V and J calls and clone size; the DNA was used to work out D and trimming. The sample profile shows 40,000 to 45,000 clones; 79% of them were found once. Jointly, the top ten make up about 33% of the sample.

The receptor was isolated from a woman aged 80 or older with acute or convalescent COVID-19. The specimen was peripheral blood. This chain is built from TRBV11-2 and TRBJ2-1, with no reliable assignment of the D segment. The nucleotide sequence is TGTGCCAGCAGCTTTATTGCGGACAATGAGCAGTTCTTC. Its product reads: CASSFIADNEQFF.